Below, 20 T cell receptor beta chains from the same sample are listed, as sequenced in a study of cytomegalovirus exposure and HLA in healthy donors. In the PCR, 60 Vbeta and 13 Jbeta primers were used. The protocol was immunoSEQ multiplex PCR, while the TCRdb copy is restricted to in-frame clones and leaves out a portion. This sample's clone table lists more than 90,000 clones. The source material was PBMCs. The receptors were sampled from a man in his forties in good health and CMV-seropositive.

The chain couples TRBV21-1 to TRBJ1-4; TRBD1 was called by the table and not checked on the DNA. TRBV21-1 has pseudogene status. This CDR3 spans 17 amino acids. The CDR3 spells CASLTRGKEATNEKLFF. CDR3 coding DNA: TGTGCCAGTCTAACAAGGGGGAAGGAGGCAACTAATGAAAAACTGTTTTTT.

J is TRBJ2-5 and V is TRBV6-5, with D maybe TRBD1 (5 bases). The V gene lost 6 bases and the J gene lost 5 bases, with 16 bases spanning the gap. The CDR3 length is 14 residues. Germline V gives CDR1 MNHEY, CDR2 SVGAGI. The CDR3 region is CASRDTERRETQYF. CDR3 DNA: TGTGCCAGCAGGGACACGGAAAGGCGGGAGACCCAGTACTTC.

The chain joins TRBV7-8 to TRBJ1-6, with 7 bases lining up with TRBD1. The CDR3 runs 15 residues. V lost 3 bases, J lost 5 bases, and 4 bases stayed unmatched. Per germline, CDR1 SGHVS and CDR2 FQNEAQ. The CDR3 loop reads CASSLGTANNSPLHF. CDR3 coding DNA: TGTGCCAGCAGCTTGGGGACAGCGAATAATTCACCCCTCCACTTT.

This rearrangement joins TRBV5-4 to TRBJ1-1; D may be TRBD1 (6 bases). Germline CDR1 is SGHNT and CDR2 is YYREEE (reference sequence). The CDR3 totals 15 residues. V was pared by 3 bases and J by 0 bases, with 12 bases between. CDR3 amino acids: CASSWETGVNTEAFF. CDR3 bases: TGTGCCAGCAGCTGGGAGACAGGAGTGAACACTGAAGCTTTCTTT.

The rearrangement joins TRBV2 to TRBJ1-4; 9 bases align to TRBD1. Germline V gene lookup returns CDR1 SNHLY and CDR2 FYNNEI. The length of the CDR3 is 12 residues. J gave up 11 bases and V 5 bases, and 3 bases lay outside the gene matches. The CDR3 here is CASSRDRGKLFF. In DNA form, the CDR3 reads TGTGCCAGCAGTAGAGACAGGGGGAAACTGTTTTTT. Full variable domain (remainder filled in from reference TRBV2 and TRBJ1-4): EPEVTQTPSHQVTQMGQEVILRCVPISNHLYFYWYRQILGQKVEFLVSFYNNEISEKSEIFDDQFSVERPDGSNFTLKIRSTKLEDSAMYFCASSRDRGKLFFGSGTQLSVL.

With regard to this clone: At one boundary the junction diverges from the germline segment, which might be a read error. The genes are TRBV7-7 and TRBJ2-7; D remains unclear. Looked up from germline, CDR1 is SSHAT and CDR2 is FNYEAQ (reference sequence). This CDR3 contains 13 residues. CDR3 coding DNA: TGTGCTAGCAGCCCCGCGCCTAGTTACGAGCAGTACTTC. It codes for CASSPAPSYEQYF.

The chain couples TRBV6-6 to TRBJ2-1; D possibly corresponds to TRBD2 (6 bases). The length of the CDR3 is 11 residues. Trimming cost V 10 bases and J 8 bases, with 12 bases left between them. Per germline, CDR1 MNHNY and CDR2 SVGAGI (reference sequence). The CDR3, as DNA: TGTGCCACGACGTCGGGAGATGAGCAGTTCTTC. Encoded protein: CATTSGDEQFF.

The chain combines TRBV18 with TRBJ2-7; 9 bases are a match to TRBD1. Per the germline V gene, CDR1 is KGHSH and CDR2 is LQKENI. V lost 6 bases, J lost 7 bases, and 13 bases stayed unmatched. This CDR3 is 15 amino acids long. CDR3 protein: CASSGPGQGELEQYF. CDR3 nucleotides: TGTGCCAGCTCTGGGCCGGGACAGGGCGAGTTGGAGCAGTACTTC.

CDR3 DNA: TGCGCCAGCAGCCAAGAGGCCGGGTGGGGGGGGCAGTTCTTC. It codes for CASSQEAGWGGQFF. V is TRBV4-1 and J is TRBJ2-1, with TRBD2 matching 7 bases. Germline CDR1 and CDR2: MGHRA and YSYEKL. This CDR3 contains 14 residues. V dropped 0 bases and J dropped 12; count of bases not matched to a gene: 8.

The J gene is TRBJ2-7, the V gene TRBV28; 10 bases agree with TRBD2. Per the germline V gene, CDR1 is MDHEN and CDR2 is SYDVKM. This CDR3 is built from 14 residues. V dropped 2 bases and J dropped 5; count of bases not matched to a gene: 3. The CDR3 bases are TGTGCCAGCAGTTTAGGACTAGCGGTGGACGAGCAGTACTTC. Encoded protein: CASSLGLAVDEQYF.

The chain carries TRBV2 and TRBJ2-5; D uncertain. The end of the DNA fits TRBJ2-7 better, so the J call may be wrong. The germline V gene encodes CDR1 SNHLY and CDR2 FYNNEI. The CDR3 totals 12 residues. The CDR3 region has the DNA TGTGCCAGCAGTGCGAACAGATACGAGCAGTACTTC. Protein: CASSANRYEQYF.

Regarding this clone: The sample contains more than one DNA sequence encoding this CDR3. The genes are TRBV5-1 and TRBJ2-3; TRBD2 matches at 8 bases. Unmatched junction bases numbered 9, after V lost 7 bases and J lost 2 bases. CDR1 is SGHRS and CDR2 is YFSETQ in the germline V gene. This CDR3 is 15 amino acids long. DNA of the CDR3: TGCGCCAGCTGCCTCGGACTAGCTCTCACAGATACGCAGTATTTT. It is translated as CASCLGLALTDTQYF.

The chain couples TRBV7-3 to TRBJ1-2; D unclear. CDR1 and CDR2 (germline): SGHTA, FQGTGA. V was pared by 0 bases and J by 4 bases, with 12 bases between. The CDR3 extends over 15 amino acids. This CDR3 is CASSLTGRSPYGYTF. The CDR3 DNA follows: TGTGCCAGCAGCTTAACGGGGAGGAGCCCCTATGGCTACACCTTC.

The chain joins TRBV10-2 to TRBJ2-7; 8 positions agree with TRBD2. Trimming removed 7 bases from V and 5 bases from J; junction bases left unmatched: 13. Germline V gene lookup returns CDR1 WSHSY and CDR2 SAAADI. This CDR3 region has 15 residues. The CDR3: CASTNFRAGGDEQYF. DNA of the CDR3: TGCGCCAGCACCAATTTTAGGGCCGGGGGGGACGAGCAGTACTTC.

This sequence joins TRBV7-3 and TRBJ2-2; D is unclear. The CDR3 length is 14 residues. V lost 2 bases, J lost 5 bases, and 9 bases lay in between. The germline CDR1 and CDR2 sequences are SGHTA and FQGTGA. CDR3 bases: TGTGCCAGCAGCTTATCCCGTTTAACCGGGGAGCTGTTTTTT. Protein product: CASSLSRLTGELFF.

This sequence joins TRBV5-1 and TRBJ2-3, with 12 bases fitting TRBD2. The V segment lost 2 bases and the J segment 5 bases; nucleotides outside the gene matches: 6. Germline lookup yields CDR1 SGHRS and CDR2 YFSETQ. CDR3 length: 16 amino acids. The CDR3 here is CASSFMTSGGGDTQYF. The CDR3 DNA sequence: TGCGCCAGCAGCTTCATGACTAGCGGGGGAGGAGATACGCAGTATTTT.

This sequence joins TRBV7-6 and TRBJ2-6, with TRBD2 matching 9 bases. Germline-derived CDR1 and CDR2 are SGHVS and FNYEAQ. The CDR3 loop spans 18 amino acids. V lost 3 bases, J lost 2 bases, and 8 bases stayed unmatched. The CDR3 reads CASSLEGGRAAGANVLTF. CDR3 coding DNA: TGTGCCAGCAGCTTGGAGGGCGGGAGGGCAGCTGGGGCCAACGTCCTGACTTTC.

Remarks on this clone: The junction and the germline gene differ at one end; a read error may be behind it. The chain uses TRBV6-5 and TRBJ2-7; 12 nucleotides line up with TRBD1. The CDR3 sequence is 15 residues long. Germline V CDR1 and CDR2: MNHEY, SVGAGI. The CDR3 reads CAGSYSGQGADEQYF. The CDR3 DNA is TGTGCCGGCAGTTACTCGGGACAGGGGGCCGACGAGCAGTACTTC.

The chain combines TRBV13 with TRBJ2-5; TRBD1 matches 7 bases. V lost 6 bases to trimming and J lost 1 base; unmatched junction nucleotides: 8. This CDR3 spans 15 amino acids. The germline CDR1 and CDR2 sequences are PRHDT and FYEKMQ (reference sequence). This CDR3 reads CASSYRTGLQETQYF. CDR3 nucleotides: TGTGCCAGCAGTTATAGGACAGGACTCCAAGAGACCCAGTACTTC.

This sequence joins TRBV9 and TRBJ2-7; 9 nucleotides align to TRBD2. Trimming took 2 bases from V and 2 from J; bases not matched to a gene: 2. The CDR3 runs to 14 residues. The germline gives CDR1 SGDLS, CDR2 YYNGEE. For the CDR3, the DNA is TGTGCCAGCAGCGTTAGCGGGAGCGCCTACGAGCAGTACTTC. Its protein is CASSVSGSAYEQYF.